The rows below give T cell receptor beta chains drawn from one sample of a study of glioma-infiltrating T cells after dendritic cell vaccination. Sequenced by immunoSEQ multiplex PCR; TCRdb stores in-frame clones only, minus some. Of roughly 80,000 clones listed, 87% are singletons. The sequenced sample was blood, obtained after dendritic cell vaccination. All receptors derive from a human donor with glioblastoma. CDR3s include the opening cysteine and the closing phenylalanine or tryptophan. Each record gives: D gene, V gene, J gene, clone size, CDR3 DNA, CDR3 protein. The D gene is left open where the match is weak. Clone size appears in some rows only: once, few, many, or a class for an expanded clone.

D: NA
V: TRBV7-6
J: TRBJ2-7
size: NA
DNA: TGTGCCAGCAGCCCCCTAGGGGGGGCTATTTACGAGCAGTACTTC
CDR3: CASSPLGGAIYEQYF

D: TRBD1
V: TRBV5-1
J: TRBJ2-1
size: NA
DNA: TGCGCCAGCAGCTTGTTACAGGGGGCACGGAATGAGCAGTTCTTC
CDR3: CASSLLQGARNEQFF

D: TRBD2
V: TRBV10-3
J: TRBJ2-5
size: NA
DNA: TGTGCCAATAGCGGGGGGGGTGAGACCCAGTACTTC
CDR3: CANSGGGETQYF

D: NA
V: TRBV7-2
J: TRBJ2-5
size: NA
DNA: TGTGCCAGCAGCAACTCAGAGACCCAGTACTTC
CDR3: CASSNSETQYF

D: NA
V: TRBV2
J: TRBJ1-2
size: NA
DNA: TGTGCCGGCGGGACTCTTTATGGCTACACCTTC
CDR3: CAGGTLYGYTF

D: TRBD2
V: TRBV6-4
J: TRBJ2-1
size: once
DNA: TGTGCCAGCAGTTCTAGCGGGGGGGCCTATGAGCAGTTCTTC
CDR3: CASSSSGGAYEQFF

D: TRBD2
V: TRBV25-1
J: TRBJ2-3
size: NA
DNA: TGTGCCAGCAGTGTTGCACTAGCGGGAGGGATCTCAGATACGCAGTATTTT
CDR3: CASSVALAGGISDTQYF

D: TRBD1
V: TRBV6-1
J: TRBJ1-2
size: once
DNA: TGTGCCGTAGGATCTACAGGGGGTGTGGACGACTACACCTTC
CDR3: CAVGSTGGVDDYTF

D: TRBD2
V: TRBV7-2
J: TRBJ2-7
size: NA
DNA: TGTGCCAGCAGCCAAGTTAGCGGGAGGTTTAACGAGCAGTACTTC
CDR3: CASSQVSGRFNEQYF

D: NA
V: TRBV6-6
J: TRBJ2-7
size: NA
DNA: TGTGCCAGCAGTTACTCAAGCAATGAGATTTACGAGCAGTACTTC
CDR3: CASSYSSNEIYEQYF

D: TRBD2
V: TRBV29-1
J: TRBJ2-5
size: NA
DNA: TGCAGCCAACGAGGGACTAGCGGGACGGGTCGGGAGACCCAGTACTTC
CDR3: CSQRGTSGTGRETQYF